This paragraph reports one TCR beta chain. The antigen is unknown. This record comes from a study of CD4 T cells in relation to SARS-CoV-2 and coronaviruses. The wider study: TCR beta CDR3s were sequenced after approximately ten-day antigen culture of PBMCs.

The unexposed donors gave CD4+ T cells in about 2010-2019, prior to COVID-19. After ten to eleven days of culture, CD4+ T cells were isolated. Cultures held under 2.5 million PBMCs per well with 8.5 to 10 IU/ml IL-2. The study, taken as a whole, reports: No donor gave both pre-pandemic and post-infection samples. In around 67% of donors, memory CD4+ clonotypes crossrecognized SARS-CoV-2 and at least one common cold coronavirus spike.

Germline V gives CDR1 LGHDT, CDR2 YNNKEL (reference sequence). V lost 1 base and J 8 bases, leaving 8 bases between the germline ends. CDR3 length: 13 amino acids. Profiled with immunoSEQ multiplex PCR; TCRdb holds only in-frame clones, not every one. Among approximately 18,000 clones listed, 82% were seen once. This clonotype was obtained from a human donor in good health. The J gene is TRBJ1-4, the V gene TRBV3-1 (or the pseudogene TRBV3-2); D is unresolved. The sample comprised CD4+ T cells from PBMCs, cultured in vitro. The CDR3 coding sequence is TGTGCCAGCAGCCAAGCCTTGGACGAAAAACTGTTTTTT. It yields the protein CASSQALDEKLFF.